The 3 T cell receptor beta chains below all came from one sample that was sequenced in a study of cytomegalovirus exposure and HLA in healthy donors. A multiplex PCR was run with 60 Vbeta primers and 13 Jbeta primers. Repertoires were generated with immunoSEQ multiplex PCR, while TCRdb's copy carries only in-frame clones and drops some. The data contain 150,000 or so clones, around 85% of them singletons. Material: PBMCs. The source is a young man in good health and CMV-seropositive.

The chain carries TRBV5-1 and TRBJ2-3; D is perhaps TRBD2 (5 bases). V was clipped by 4 bases and J by 5 bases, with 23 bases between them. The CDR3 consists of 17 residues. The germline V gene has CDR1 SGHRS and CDR2 YFSETQ. The CDR3 coding sequence is TGCGCCAGCAGCATGCCCCGTCAGGCAGAGGGCCAAGATACGCAGTATTTT. Protein product: CASSMPRQAEGQDTQYF.

In DNA, the CDR3 is TGTGCCAGCAGCTTAGTAGCGGGGGGGCCCACAGATACGCAGTATTTT. Translated, it gives CASSLVAGGPTDTQYF. V usage is TRBV5-4 and J usage is TRBJ2-3; 11 nucleotides line up with TRBD2. There are 16 residues in the CDR3. The trim removed 2 bases at V and 2 bases at J, leaving 4 bases unmatched. CDR1 and CDR2 from the germline V gene are SGHNT and YYREEE (reference sequence). The full variable domain, with the rest looked up from reference TRBV5-4 and TRBJ2-3, is ETGVTQSPTHLIKTRGQQVTLRCSSQSGHNTVSWYQQALGQGPQFIFQYYREEENGRGNFPPRFSGLQFPNYSSELNVNALELDDSALYLCASSLVAGGPTDTQYFGPGTRLTVL.

Notes on this clone: The junction and the germline gene differ at one end; a read error may be behind it. The chain's CDR3 is CASSALGQGEETQYF. For the CDR3, the DNA is TGTGCTAGCAGCGCACTCGGACAGGGTGAAGAGACCCAGTACTTC. V is TRBV7-7 and J is TRBJ2-5; 8 bases match TRBD1. This CDR3 region has 15 residues. CDR1 and CDR2 from the germline V gene are SSHAT and FNYEAQ (reference sequence).